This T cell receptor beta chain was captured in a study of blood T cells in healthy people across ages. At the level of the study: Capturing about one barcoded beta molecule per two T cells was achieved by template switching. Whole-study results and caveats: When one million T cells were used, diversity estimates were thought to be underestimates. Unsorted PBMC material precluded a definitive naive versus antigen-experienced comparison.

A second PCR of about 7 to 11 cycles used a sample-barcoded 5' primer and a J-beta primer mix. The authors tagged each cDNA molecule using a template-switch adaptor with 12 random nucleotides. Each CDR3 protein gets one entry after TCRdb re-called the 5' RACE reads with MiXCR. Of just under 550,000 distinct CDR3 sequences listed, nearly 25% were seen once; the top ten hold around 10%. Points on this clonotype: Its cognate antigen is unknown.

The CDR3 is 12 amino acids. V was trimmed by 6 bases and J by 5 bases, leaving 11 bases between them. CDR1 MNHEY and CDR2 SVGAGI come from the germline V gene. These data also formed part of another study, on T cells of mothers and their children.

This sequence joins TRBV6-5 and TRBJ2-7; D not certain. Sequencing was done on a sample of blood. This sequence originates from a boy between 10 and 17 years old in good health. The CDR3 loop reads CASSSPFDEQYF. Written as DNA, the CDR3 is TGTGCCAGCAGCTCCCCCTTTGACGAGCAGTACTTC.